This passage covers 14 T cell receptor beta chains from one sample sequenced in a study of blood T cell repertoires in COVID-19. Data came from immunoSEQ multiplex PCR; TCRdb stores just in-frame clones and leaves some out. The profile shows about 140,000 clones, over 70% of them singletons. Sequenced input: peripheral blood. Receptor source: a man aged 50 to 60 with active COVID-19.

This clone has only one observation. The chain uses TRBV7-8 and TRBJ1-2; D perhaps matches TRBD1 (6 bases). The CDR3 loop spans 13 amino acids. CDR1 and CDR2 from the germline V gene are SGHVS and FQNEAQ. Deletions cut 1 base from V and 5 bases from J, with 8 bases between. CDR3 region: CASSLGQEYGYTF. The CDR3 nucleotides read TGTGCCAGCAGCTTAGGACAGGAGTATGGCTACACCTTC.

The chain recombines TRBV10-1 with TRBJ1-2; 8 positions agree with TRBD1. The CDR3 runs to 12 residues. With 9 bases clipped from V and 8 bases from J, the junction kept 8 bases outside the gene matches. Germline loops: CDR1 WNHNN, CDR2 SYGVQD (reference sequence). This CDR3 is CASTSRQGGYTF. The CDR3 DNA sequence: TGCGCCAGTACTTCCAGACAGGGGGGCTACACCTTC.

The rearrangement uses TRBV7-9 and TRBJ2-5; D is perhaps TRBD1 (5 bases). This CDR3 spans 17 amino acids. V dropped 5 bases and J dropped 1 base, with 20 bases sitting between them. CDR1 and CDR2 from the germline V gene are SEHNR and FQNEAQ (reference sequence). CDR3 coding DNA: TGTGCCAGCAGCCCAGGGCAGGTCCGGCCTTTCCAAGAGACCCAGTACTTC. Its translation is CASSPGQVRPFQETQYF.

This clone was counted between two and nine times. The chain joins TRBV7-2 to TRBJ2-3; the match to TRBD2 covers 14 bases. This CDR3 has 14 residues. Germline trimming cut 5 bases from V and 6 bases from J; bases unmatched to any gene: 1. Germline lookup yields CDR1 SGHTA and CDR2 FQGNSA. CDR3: CASSRTSGGDTQYF. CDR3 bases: TGTGCCAGCAGCCGGACTAGCGGGGGGGATACGCAGTATTTT.

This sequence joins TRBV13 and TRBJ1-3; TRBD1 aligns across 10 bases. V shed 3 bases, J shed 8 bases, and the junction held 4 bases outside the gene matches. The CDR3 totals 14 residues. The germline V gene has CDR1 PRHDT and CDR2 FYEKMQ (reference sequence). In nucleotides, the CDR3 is TGTGCCAGCAGCTTTGGACAGGGGGGGTACACCATATATTTT. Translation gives CASSFGQGGYTIYF.

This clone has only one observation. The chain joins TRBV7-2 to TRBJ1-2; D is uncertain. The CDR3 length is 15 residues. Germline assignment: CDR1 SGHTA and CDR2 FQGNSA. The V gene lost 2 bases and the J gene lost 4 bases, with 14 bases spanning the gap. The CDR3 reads CASSLMPQEVYGYTF. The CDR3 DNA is TGTGCCAGCAGCTTAATGCCCCAAGAGGTCTATGGCTACACCTTC.

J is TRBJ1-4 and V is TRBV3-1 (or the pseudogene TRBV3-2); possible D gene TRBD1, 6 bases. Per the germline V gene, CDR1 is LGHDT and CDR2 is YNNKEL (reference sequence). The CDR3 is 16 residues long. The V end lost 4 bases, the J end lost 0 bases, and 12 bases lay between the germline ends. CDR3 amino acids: CASSPAPGATNEKLFF. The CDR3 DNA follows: TGTGCCAGCAGCCCCGCCCCAGGGGCAACTAATGAAAAACTGTTTTTT.

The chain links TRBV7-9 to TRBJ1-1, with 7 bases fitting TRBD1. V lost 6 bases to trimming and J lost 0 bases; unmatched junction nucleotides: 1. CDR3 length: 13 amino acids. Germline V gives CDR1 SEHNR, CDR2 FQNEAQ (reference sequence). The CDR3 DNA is TGTGCCAGCAGTGGACAGGTGAACACTGAAGCTTTCTTT. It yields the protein CASSGQVNTEAFF.

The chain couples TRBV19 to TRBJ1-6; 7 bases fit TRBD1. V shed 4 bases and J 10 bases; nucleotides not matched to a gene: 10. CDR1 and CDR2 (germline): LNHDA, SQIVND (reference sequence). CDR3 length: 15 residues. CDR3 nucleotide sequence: TGTGCCAGTAGTAGACAAGGACAGGAGAGGTCACCCCTCCACTTT. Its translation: CASSRQGQERSPLHF.

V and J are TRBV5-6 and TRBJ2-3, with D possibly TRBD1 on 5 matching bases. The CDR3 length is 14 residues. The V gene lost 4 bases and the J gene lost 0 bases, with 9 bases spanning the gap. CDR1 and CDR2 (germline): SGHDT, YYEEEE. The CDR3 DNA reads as TGTGCCAGCAGCGGTAGACAGAGCACAGATACGCAGTATTTT. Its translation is CASSGRQSTDTQYF.

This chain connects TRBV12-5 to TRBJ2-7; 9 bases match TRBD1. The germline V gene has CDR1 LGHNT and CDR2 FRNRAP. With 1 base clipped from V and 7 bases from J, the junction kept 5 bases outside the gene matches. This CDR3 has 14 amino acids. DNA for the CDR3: TGTGCTAGTGGTTTGGCAACCGGGACAGGGGAGCAGTACTTC. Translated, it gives CASGLATGTGEQYF. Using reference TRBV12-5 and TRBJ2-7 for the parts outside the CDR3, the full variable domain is DARVTQTPRHKVTEMGQEVTMRCQPILGHNTVFWYRQTMMQGLELLAYFRNRAPLDDSGMPKDRFSAEMPDATLATLKIQPSEPRDSAVYFCASGLATGTGEQYFGPGTRLTVT.

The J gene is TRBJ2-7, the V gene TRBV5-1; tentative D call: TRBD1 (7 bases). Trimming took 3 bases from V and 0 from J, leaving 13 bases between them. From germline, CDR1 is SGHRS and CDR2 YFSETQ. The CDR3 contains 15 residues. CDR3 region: CASSWGDRDSYEQYF. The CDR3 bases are TGCGCCAGCAGCTGGGGGGACAGAGACTCCTACGAGCAGTACTTC.

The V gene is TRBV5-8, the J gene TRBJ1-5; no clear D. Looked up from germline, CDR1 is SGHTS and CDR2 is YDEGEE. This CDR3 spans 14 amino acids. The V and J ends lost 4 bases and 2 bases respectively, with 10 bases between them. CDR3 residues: CASSVRGGNQPQHF. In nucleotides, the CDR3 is TGTGCCAGCAGCGTCCGAGGCGGCAATCAGCCCCAGCATTTT.

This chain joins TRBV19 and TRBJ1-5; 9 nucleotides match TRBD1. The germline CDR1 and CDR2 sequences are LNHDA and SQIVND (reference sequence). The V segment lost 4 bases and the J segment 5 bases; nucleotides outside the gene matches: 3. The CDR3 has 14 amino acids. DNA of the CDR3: TGTGCCAGTAGTAACGACAGGGGGTATCAGCCCCAGCATTTT. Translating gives CASSNDRGYQPQHF.